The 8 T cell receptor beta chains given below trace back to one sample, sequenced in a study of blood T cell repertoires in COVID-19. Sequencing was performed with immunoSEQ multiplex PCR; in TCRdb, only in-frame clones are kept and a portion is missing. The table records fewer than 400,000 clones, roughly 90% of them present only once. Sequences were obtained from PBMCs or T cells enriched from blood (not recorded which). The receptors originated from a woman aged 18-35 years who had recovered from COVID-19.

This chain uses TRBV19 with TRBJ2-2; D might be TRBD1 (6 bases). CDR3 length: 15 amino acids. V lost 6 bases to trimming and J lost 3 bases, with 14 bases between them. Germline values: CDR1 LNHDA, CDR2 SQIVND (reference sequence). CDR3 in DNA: TGTGCCAGTAGAACCGGGACATCGGACACCGGGGAGCTGTTTTTT. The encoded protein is CASRTGTSDTGELFF.

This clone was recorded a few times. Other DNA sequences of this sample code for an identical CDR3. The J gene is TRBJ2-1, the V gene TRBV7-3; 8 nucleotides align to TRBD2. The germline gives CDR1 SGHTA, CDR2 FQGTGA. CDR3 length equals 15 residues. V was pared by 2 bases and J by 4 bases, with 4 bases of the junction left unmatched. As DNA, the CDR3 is TGTGCCAGCAGCTTAGCGGGGGGCCCGTACAATGAGCAGTTCTTC. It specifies CASSLAGGPYNEQFF. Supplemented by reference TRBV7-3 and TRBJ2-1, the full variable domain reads GAGVSQTPSNKVTEKGKYVELRCDPISGHTALYWYRQSLGQGPEFLIYFQGTGAADDSGLPNDRFFAVRPEGSVSTLKIQRTERGDSAVYLCASSLAGGPYNEQFFGPGTRLTVL.

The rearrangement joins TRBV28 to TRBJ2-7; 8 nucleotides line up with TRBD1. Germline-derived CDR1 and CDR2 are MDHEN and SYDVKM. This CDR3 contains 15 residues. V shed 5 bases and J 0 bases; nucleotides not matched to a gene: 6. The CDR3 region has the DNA TGTGCCAGCAGTCCCGGGGACAGGTTCTCCTACGAGCAGTACTTC. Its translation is CASSPGDRFSYEQYF.

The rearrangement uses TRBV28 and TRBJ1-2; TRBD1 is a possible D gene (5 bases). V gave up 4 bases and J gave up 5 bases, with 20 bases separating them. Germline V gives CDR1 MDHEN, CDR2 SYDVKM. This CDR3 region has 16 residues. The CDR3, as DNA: TGTGCCAGCAGTTGGGAGGTAGGGGTAGACCAATATGGCTACACCTTC. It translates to CASSWEVGVDQYGYTF.

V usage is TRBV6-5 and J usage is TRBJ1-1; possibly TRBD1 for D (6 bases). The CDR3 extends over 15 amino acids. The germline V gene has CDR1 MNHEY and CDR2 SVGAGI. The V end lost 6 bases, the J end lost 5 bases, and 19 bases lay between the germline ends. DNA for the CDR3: TGTGCCAGCAGACGTAATGTACAGGGTCGGACTGAAGCTTTCTTT. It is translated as CASRRNVQGRTEAFF.

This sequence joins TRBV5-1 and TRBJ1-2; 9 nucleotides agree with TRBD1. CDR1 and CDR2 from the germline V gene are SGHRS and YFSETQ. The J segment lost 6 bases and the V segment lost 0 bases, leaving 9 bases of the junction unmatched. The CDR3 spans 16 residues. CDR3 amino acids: CASSLVVTGGPHGYTF. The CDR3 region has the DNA TGCGCCAGCAGCTTGGTGGTGACAGGGGGGCCGCATGGCTACACCTTC.

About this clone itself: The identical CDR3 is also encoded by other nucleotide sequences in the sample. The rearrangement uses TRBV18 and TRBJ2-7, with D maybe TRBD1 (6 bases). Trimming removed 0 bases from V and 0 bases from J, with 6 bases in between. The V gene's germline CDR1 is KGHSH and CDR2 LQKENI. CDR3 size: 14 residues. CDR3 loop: CASSPPTGSYEQYF. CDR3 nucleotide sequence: TGTGCCAGCTCACCACCGACAGGCTCCTACGAGCAGTACTTC.

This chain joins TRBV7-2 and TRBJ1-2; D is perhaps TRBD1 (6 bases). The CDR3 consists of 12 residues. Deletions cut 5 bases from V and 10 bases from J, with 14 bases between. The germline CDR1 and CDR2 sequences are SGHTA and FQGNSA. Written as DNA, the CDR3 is TGTGCCAGCAGCACAGGGACCTCAGCCTACACCTTC. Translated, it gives CASSTGTSAYTF.